The TCR beta chain described here comes from a study of T cells in Graves' hyperthyroidism and ophthalmopathy. This CDR3 has 14 residues. Germline assignment: CDR1 DFQATT and CDR2 SNEGSKA (reference sequence). This clonotype has at least ten counts. The antigen is not known. Study-level findings and limits: A model built on 13 V-J features separated ophthalmopathy from stable hyperthyroidism.

Uncontrolled infection, other autoimmune disease, pregnancy or lactation disqualified patients from enrolment. Any symptoms of ophthalmopathy came after the first hyperthyroidism diagnosis, from which the blood sample dates. It was RNA transcripts that yielded the amplified TCR beta CDR3 regions. The HTBI primer set served for first-round RT-PCR of the TCR CDR3. TCRdb reanalysed the multiplex PCR reads using MiXCR and keeps one entry per CDR3 protein. In the table there are over 700,000 distinct CDR3 sequences, over 15% of which are singletons. The V and J genes are TRBV20-1 and TRBJ2-3; maybe TRBD2 (7 bases). Specimen: blood. The receptor was derived from a woman aged 45-65 years with Graves' hyperthyroidism that later progressed to Graves' ophthalmopathy. The CDR3 here is CSNRGGLSTDTQYF. The CDR3 DNA reads TGCAGCAATAGGGGGGGGCTAAGCACAGATACGCAGTATTTT.